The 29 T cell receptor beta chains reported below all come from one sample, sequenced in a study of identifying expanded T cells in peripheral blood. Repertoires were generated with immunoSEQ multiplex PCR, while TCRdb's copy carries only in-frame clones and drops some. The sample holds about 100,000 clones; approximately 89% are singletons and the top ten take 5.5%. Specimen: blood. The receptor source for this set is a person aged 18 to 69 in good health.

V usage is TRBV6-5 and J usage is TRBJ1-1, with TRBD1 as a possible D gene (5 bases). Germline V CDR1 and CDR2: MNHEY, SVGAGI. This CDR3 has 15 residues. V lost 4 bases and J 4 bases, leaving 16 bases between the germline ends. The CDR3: CASSLSGTRGTEAFF. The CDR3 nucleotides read TGTGCCAGCAGTTTATCCGGGACTAGGGGCACTGAAGCTTTCTTT.

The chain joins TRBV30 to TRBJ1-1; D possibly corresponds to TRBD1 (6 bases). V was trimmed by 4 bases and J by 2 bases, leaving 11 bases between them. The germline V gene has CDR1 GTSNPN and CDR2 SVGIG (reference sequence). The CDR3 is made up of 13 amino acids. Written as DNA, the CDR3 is TGTGCCTGGACCCTCAGGGGCAACACTGAAGCTTTCTTT. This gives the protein CAWTLRGNTEAFF. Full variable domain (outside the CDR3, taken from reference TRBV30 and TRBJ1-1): SQTIHQWPATLVQPVGSPLSLECTVEGTSNPNLYWYRQAAGRGLQLLFYSVGIGQISSEVPQNLSASRPQDRQFILSSKKLLLSDSGFYLCAWTLRGNTEAFFGQGTRLTVV.

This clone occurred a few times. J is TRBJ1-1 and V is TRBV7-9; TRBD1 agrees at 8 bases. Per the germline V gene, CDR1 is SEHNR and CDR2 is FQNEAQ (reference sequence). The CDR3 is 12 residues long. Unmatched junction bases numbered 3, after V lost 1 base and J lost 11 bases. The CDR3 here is CASSLEDRGAFF. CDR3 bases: TGTGCCAGCAGCTTAGAAGACAGGGGCGCTTTCTTT.

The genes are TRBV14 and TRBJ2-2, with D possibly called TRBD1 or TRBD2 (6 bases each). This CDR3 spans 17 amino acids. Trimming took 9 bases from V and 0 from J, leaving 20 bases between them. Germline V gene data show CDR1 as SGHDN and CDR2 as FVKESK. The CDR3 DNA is TGTGCCAGTAAACAGAGAGGGGGGACGGCGAACACCGGGGAGCTGTTTTTT. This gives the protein CASKQRGGTANTGELFF.

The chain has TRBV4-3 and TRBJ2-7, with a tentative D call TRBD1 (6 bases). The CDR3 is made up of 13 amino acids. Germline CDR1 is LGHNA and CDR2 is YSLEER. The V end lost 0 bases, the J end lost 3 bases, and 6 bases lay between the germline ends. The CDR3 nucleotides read TGCGCCAGCAGCCAAGACAGGGGCTACGAGCAGTACTTC. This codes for CASSQDRGYEQYF.

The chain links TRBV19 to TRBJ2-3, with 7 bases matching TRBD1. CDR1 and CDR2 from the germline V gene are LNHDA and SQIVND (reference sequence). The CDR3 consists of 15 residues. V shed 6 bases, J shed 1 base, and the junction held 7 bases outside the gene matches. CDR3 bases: TGTGCCAGTAGGGACGGACAGGACCGCACAGATACGCAGTATTTT. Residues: CASRDGQDRTDTQYF.

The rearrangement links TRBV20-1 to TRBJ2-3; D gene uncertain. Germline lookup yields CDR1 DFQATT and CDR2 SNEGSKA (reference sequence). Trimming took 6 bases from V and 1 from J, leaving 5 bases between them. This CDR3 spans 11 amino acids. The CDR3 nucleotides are TGCAGTGCGGCCCGCACAGATACGCAGTATTTT. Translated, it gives CSAARTDTQYF.

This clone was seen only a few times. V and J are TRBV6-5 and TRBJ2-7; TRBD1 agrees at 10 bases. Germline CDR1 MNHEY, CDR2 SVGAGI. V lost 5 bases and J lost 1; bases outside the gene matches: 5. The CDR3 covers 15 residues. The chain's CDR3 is CASSSPGQGSYEQYF. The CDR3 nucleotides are TGTGCCAGCAGTAGCCCGGGACAGGGGTCCTACGAGCAGTACTTC.

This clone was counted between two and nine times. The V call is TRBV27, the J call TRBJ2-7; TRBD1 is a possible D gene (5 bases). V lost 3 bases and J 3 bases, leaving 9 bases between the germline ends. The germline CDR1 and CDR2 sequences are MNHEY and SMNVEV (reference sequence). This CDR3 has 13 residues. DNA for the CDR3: TGTGCCAGCAGTTTTAGGGGAAACTACGAGCAGTACTTC. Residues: CASSFRGNYEQYF.

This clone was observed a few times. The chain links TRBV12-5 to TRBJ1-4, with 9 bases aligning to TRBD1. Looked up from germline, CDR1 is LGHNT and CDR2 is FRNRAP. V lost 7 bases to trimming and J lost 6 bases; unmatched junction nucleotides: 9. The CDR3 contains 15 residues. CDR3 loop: CASAPGRQGDEKLFF. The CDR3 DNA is TGTGCTAGTGCCCCCGGGAGACAGGGGGATGAAAAACTGTTTTTT.

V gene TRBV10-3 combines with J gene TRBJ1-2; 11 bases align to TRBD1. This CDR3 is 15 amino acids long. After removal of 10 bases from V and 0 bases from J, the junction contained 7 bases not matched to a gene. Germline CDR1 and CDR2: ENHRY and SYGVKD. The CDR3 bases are TGTGCCACCTCGGACAGGGGGCGATCTAACTATGGCTACACCTTC. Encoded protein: CATSDRGRSNYGYTF.

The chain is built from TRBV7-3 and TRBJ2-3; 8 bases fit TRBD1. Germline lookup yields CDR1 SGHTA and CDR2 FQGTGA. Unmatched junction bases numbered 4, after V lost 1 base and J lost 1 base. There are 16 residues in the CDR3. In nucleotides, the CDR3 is TGTGCCAGCAGCTTAAAGGGGGGACAGGGCACAGATACGCAGTATTTT. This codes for CASSLKGGQGTDTQYF. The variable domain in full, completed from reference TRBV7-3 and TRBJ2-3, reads GAGVSQTPSNKVTEKGKYVELRCDPISGHTALYWYRQSLGQGPEFLIYFQGTGAADDSGLPNDRFFAVRPEGSVSTLKIQRTERGDSAVYLCASSLKGGQGTDTQYFGPGTRLTVL.

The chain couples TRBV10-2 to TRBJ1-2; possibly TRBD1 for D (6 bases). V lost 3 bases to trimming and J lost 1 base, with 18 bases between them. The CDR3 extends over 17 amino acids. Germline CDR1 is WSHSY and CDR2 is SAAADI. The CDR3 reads CASSDWGDKILNYGYTF. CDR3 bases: TGCGCCAGCAGTGACTGGGGGGACAAAATCCTTAACTATGGCTACACCTTC.

The CDR3 sequence is CASSDGRRRGSTEAFF. DNA of the CDR3: TGTGCCAGCAGTGACGGCCGGCGGAGGGGGAGCACTGAAGCTTTCTTT. This chain uses TRBV25-1 with TRBJ1-1; D might be TRBD1 (6 bases). The germline gives CDR1 MGHDK, CDR2 SYGVNS. CDR3 length equals 16 residues. V gave up 3 bases and J gave up 4 bases, with 18 bases separating them.

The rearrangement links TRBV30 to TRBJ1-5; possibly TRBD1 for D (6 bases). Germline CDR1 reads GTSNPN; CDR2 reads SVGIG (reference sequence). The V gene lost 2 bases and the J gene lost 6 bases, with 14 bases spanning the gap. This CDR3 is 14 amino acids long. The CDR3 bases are TGTGCCTGGAGTTCAGGGGTAGGGAGTCAGCCCCAGCATTTT. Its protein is CAWSSGVGSQPQHF.

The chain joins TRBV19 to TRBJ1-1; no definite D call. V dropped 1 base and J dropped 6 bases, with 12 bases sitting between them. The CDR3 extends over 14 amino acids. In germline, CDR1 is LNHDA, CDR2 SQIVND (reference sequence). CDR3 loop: CASSIGVGRPEAFF. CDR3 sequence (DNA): TGTGCCAGTAGTATAGGTGTAGGGAGGCCTGAAGCTTTCTTT. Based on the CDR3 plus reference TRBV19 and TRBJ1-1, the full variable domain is DGGITQSPKYLFRKEGQNVTLSCEQNLNHDAMYWYRQDPGQGLRLIYYSQIVNDFQKGDIAEGYSVSREKKESFPLTVTSAQKNPTAFYLCASSIGVGRPEAFFGQGTRLTVV.

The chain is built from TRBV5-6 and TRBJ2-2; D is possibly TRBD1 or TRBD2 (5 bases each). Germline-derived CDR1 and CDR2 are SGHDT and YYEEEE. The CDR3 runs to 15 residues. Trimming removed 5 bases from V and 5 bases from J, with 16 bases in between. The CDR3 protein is CASSFRDRRTGELFF. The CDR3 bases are TGTGCCAGCAGTTTCCGGGACCGTCGGACCGGGGAGCTGTTTTTT.

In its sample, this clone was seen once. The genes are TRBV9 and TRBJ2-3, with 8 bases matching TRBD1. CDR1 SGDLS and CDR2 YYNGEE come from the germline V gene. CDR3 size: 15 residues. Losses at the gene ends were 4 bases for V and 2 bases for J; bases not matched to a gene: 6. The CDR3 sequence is CASSRTGGLTDTQYF. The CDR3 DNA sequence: TGTGCCAGCAGCCGAACAGGGGGACTCACAGATACGCAGTATTTT.

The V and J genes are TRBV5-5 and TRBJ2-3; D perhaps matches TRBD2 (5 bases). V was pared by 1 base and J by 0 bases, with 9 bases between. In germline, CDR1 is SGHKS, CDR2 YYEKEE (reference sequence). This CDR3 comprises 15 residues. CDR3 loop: CASSLSGLSTDTQYF. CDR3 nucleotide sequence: TGTGCCAGCAGCTTGAGCGGTCTTAGCACAGATACGCAGTATTTT.

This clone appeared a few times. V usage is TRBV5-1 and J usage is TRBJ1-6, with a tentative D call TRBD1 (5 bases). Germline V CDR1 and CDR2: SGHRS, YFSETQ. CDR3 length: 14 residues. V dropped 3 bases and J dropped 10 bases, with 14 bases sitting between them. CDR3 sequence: CASSYTGPRSPLHF. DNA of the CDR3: TGCGCCAGCAGCTATACAGGTCCGCGGTCACCCCTCCACTTT.

The CDR3 sequence: CASSVTKYEQYF. The CDR3 coding sequence is TGTGCCAGCAGTGTTACCAAATACGAGCAGTACTTC. The chain is built from TRBV6-5 and TRBJ2-7, with no clear D. Germline CDR1 MNHEY, CDR2 SVGAGI. V was cut by 5 bases and J by 4 bases, with 9 bases left in between. The CDR3 totals 12 residues.

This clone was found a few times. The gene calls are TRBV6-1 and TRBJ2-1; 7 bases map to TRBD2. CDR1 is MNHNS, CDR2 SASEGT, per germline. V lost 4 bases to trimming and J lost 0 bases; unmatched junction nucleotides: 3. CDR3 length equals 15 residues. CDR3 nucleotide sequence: TGTGCCAGCAGTGCTAGCGGCGGCTCCTACAATGAGCAGTTCTTC. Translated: CASSASGGSYNEQFF.

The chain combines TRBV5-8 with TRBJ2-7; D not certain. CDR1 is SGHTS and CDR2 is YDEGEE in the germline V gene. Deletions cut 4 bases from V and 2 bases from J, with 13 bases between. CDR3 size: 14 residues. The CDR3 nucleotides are TGTGCCAGCAGCCTTCGAGTTACAGCCTACGAGCAGTACTTC. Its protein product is CASSLRVTAYEQYF.

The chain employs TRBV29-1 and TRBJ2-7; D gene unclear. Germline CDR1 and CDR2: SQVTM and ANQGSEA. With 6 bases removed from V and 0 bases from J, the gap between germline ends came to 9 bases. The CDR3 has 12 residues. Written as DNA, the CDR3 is TGCAGCGTCACTCTCTACTCCTACGAGCAGTACTTC. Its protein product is CSVTLYSYEQYF.

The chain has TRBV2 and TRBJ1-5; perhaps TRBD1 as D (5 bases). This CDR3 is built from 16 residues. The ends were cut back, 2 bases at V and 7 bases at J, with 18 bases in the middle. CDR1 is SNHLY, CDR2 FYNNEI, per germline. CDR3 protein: CASSENWALWGQPQHF. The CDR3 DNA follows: TGTGCCAGCAGTGAAAATTGGGCTTTATGGGGGCAGCCCCAGCATTTT.

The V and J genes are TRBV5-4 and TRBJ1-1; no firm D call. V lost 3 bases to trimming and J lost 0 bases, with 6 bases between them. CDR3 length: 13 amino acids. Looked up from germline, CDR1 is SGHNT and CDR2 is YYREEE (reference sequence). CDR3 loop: CASSYDLNTEAFF. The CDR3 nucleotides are TGTGCCAGCAGCTACGATCTGAACACTGAAGCTTTCTTT.

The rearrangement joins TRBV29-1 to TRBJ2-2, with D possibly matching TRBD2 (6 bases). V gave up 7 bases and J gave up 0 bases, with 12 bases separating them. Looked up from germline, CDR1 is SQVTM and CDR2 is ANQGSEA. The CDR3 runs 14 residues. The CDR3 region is CSAPGGSNTGELFF. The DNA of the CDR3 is TGCAGCGCCCCTGGGGGGTCGAACACCGGGGAGCTGTTTTTT.

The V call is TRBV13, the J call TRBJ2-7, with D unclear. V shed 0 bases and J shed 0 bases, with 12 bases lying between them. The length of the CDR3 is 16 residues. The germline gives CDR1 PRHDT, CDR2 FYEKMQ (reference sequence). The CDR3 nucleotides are TGTGCCAGCAGCTTAGGCCCGGTCACCAACTCCTACGAGCAGTACTTC. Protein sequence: CASSLGPVTNSYEQYF.

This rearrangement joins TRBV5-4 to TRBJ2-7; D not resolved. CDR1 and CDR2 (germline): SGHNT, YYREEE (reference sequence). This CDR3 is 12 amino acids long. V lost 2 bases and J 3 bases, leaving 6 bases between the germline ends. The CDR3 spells CASSFGYYEQYF. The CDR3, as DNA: TGTGCCAGCAGCTTTGGGTACTACGAGCAGTACTTC.